Listed here is a single TCR beta chain. Which antigen it targets is not known. No base quality information exists; no much larger clone differs at one position. In the prospective study, participants were roughly 18 to 90 years old, resided in 20 to 30 geographic areas of the United States, and were enrolled through a virtual design. In the prospective study, participants were assigned to cohorts based on the clinical history participants reported in a screening survey and a study questionnaire. Each participant in the prospective study had whole blood, serum and a nasopharyngeal or oropharyngeal swab collected by mobile phlebotomists. Over a roughly 2-month period, participants in the prospective study had the option of providing additional blood draws and questionnaires. Before DNA extraction, blood samples from the prospective study were shipped at room temperature or frozen. The immunoSEQ Assay, a bias-controlled multiplex PCR, was used to amplify TCRbeta CDR3 regions from genomic DNA. The paper's processing steps were these. Nucleated cell counts per sample were estimated from amplification of reference gene primers within the assay. To quantify the absolute abundance of each unique TCRbeta CDR3 rearrangement, sequence reads were collapsed and filtered. For each sample, productive Simpson clonality was calculated as the square root of Simpson's diversity index over productive rearrangements. Here the immuneACCESS table is served through TCRdb, limited to in-frame sequences with V and J called. Missing clones are a known gap in these copies; in checked studies unresolved V genes cover under half, and the rest lacks a known reason. D and trimming were read from the DNA, whereas the V and J calls and clone size are those reported in that table. The sample yields 380,000 or so clones; approximately 88% were counted once. 2% to 2.5% of the sample is in the top ten clones.

The CDR3 goes from the cysteine to the phenylalanine over 14 residues. The DNA shown is the 42-base CDR3, in frame from base 1. The germline V gene provides CDR1 WSHSY and CDR2 SAAADI. The trim is 3 bases for V and 0 bases for J, with a gap of 8 bases between the germline ends. The data were obtained in a study of blood T cell repertoires in COVID-19 (dated by TCRdb to between 2020 and 2021). Study-wide context: Samples covering the acute and convalescent phases of COVID-19 were provided by collaborators in the United States, Italy and Spain. The prospective study material was composed of cDNA or gDNA derived from T cells, B-cell-depleted T cells, or PBMCs. The dataset comprised deeply sampled blood TCRbeta repertoires from subjects exposed to, actively infected with, or recovered from COVID-19. A freely available public database, intended as a resource for researchers studying the immune response to SARS-CoV-2, is where the repertoires were released. The samples were drawn from two sources: the first 160 participants of the ongoing ImmuneRACE study, and about 1,300 subjects contributed by 6 global collaborators. A de-identified subject ID, COVID-19 status, age in years and sex were almost always included in the sample metadata. Where HLA class I and class II types were available, the types were taken from metadata supplied by the sample provider, not from assay-based typing.

Study-wide findings and limitations: How much clinical and demographic metadata was included differed by source and by participant, and the metadata was provided uncurated.

Sequencing used PBMCs or T cells enriched from blood (not recorded which). The chain couples TRBV10-2 to TRBJ2-5; the D gene is perhaps TRBD2, on 5 matching bases. The receptor was isolated from a woman between 40 and 55 years old with acute COVID-19. The CDR3 protein is CASSDPGYQETQYF. The nucleotide sequence reads as follows: TGCGCCAGCAGTGACCCGGGGTACCAAGAGACCCAGTACTTC.